Listed below are T cell receptor beta chains from one sample, sequenced in a study of control samples from healthy donors and cancer patients. Here immunoSEQ multiplex PCR was the method, and the copy in TCRdb shows in-frame clones only, minus some. Of some 200,000 clones in the sample, 90% to 95% are singletons; the top ten hold less than 1.6%. The sample comprised blood. The receptor source for this set is a woman aged 25 to 39 in good health. Each CDR3 is given with its conserved first and last residue. The order of the fields is CDR3 protein, clone size, V gene. Rows give clone size only sometimes, using once, few, many, or a class for an expanded clone.

CDR3 protein: CASSRLGYDYNEQFF; clone size: -; V gene: TRBV4-3
CDR3 protein: CASSVGGGGGSDTQYF; clone size: once; V gene: TRBV9
CDR3 protein: CASSERGAYGNQPQHF; clone size: -; V gene: TRBV2
CDR3 protein: CASSERNRVEKLFF; clone size: -; V gene: TRBV13
CDR3 protein: CASSQDNSGNTIYF; clone size: -; V gene: TRBV4-3
CDR3 protein: CASSQTGTKNTGELFF; clone size: -; V gene: TRBV4-2
CDR3 protein: CATSPQGANEQFF; clone size: -; V gene: TRBV15
CDR3 protein: CASSPWAGTDSPLHF; clone size: -; V gene: TRBV9
CDR3 protein: CASSLRQGGTGELFF; clone size: once; V gene: TRBV5-1
CDR3 protein: CASSQGQGENIQYF; clone size: -; V gene: TRBV4-3
CDR3 protein: CASTTPGGLTEAFF; clone size: -; V gene: TRBV28
CDR3 protein: CASSRGTGTYEQYF; clone size: -; V gene: TRBV7-9
CDR3 protein: CAISDFLGGTEAFF; clone size: -; V gene: TRBV10-3
CDR3 protein: CASRGTVYNEQFF; clone size: -; V gene: TRBV2
CDR3 protein: CASTGTALYTEAFF; clone size: -; V gene: TRBV5-6
CDR3 protein: CASSITGPNTGELFF; clone size: -; V gene: TRBV19
CDR3 protein: CAWRNWNEQFF; clone size: -; V gene: TRBV30
CDR3 protein: CASSKNGAESGYTF; clone size: once; V gene: TRBV21-1
CDR3 protein: CASTRDIHSNQPQHF; clone size: -; V gene: TRBV10-2
CDR3 protein: CASSNGLYQPQHF; clone size: -; V gene: TRBV21-1
CDR3 protein: CASSLGVYNEKLFF; clone size: -; V gene: TRBV7-9
CDR3 protein: CASSLWGGQPQHF; clone size: -; V gene: TRBV7-9
CDR3 protein: CSVRGNTEAFF; clone size: -; V gene: TRBV29-1
CDR3 protein: CASSLGLAGDEQYF; clone size: -; V gene: TRBV28
CDR3 protein: CASSQKGSGNTIYF; clone size: once; V gene: TRBV3-1/TRBV3-2
CDR3 protein: CATSRGVGQGFTGELFF; clone size: -; V gene: TRBV15
CDR3 protein: CASSDNSGANVLTF; clone size: -; V gene: TRBV6-4
CDR3 protein: CASSDSVTDTQYF; clone size: -; V gene: TRBV6-4
CDR3 protein: CASSLGGRETEAFF; clone size: -; V gene: TRBV27
CDR3 protein: CASSYPDRANEQFF; clone size: -; V gene: TRBV6-2/TRBV6-3
CDR3 protein: CASSNPGQGVHEQYF; clone size: -; V gene: TRBV19
CDR3 protein: CASSQDVGSGNTIYF; clone size: -; V gene: TRBV4-2